The T cell receptor (beta chain) under discussion was sequenced for a study of T cell repertoires in aging, cancer and after chemotherapy. A mixed TRB-A/B primer pool amplified rearranged TRB by multiplex touch-down PCR. One entry per CDR3 protein, called by TCRdb with MiXCR from the multiplex PCR reads. In the table there are some 8,100 distinct CDR3 sequences, roughly 37% of which are singletons. TCR beta rearrangements were amplified from peripheral blood genomic DNA. The CDR3 runs 15 residues. Germline V gives CDR1 MNHNS, CDR2 SASEGT. The V gene end was trimmed by 5 bases and the J gene end by 5 bases; junction bases not matched to a gene: 7.

The chain couples TRBV6-1 to TRBJ2-3; 10 bases are shared with TRBD2. Sequencing was carried out using blood. The receptor's source is a human donor in good health. This CDR3 is CASSRLAGVEDTQYF. The CDR3 region has the DNA TGTGCCAGCAGTAGGCTAGCGGGAGTTGAAGATACGCAGTATTTT.